Listed below are T cell receptor beta chains from one sample, sequenced in a study of cytomegalovirus exposure and HLA in healthy donors. Here immunoSEQ multiplex PCR was the method, and the copy in TCRdb shows in-frame clones only, minus some. Among around 160,000 clones, about 80% were seen once, and the ten largest hold roughly 1%. The sequencing input was PBMCs. The receptor source for this set is a woman in her 40s in good health and CMV-seronegative. Each CDR3 is given with its conserved first and last residue. The order of the fields is V gene, clone size, J gene, D gene, CDR3 protein, CDR3 DNA. A D gene is named only where the DNA matches it firmly. Only part of the rows carry a size: once, few, many, or a class if the clone is expanded.

v_call: TRBV5-4
clone_size: -
j_call: TRBJ2-7
d_call: -
cdr3_aa: CASSLGGQRLLDEQYF
cdr3_nt: TGTGCCAGCAGCTTGGGAGGACAGAGGTTATTGGACGAGCAGTACTTC

v_call: TRBV2
clone_size: few
j_call: TRBJ2-7
d_call: TRBD2
cdr3_aa: CASGLAEFIYEQYF
cdr3_nt: TGTGCCAGCGGACTAGCGGAATTTATCTACGAGCAGTACTTC

v_call: TRBV5-6
clone_size: -
j_call: TRBJ1-2
d_call: TRBD1
cdr3_aa: CASSPRQGEVYYGYTF
cdr3_nt: TGTGCCAGCAGCCCGAGACAGGGGGAGGTATACTATGGCTACACCTTC

v_call: TRBV30
clone_size: -
j_call: TRBJ1-5
d_call: -
cdr3_aa: CAWSVGGVSNQPQHF
cdr3_nt: TGTGCCTGGAGTGTAGGAGGGGTTTCCAATCAGCCCCAGCATTTT

v_call: TRBV4-1
clone_size: -
j_call: TRBJ2-3
d_call: -
cdr3_aa: CASSQERGDTQYF
cdr3_nt: TGCGCCAGCAGCCAAGAAAGAGGCGATACGCAGTATTTT

v_call: TRBV5-6
clone_size: once
j_call: TRBJ2-7
d_call: -
cdr3_aa: CASRPTGYDEQYF
cdr3_nt: TGTGCCAGCAGGCCCACAGGGTATGACGAACAGTACTTC

v_call: TRBV21-1
clone_size: -
j_call: TRBJ1-4
d_call: -
cdr3_aa: CASSKDEEKLFF
cdr3_nt: TGTGCCAGCAGCAAAGACGAGGAAAAACTGTTTTTT

v_call: TRBV5-1
clone_size: -
j_call: TRBJ1-4
d_call: -
cdr3_aa: CASSLYGGEREKLFF
cdr3_nt: TGCGCCAGCAGCTTGTACGGGGGGGAAAGAGAAAAACTGTTTTTT

v_call: TRBV14
clone_size: few
j_call: TRBJ1-2
d_call: -
cdr3_aa: CASSPTVLWYGYTF
cdr3_nt: TGTGCCAGCAGCCCCACAGTATTATGGTATGGCTACACCTTC

v_call: TRBV30
clone_size: -
j_call: TRBJ1-2
d_call: TRBD1
cdr3_aa: CAWSLPGQGNYGYTF
cdr3_nt: TGTGCCTGGAGTCTTCCGGGACAGGGGAACTATGGCTACACCTTC

v_call: TRBV5-1
clone_size: once
j_call: TRBJ1-1
d_call: -
cdr3_aa: CASSTRGRGSTEAFF
cdr3_nt: TGCGCCAGCAGCACCCGGGGGAGAGGTTCCACTGAAGCTTTCTTT

v_call: TRBV2
clone_size: -
j_call: TRBJ2-1
d_call: TRBD2
cdr3_aa: CASNPQRAGGLYNEQFF
cdr3_nt: TGTGCCAGCAACCCTCAGCGAGCGGGAGGGCTTTACAATGAGCAGTTCTTC

v_call: TRBV9
clone_size: -
j_call: TRBJ1-3
d_call: -
cdr3_aa: CASSVAGREGNTIYF
cdr3_nt: TGTGCCAGCAGCGTAGCGGGGAGGGAAGGAAACACCATATATTTT

v_call: TRBV5-1
clone_size: -
j_call: TRBJ2-2
d_call: -
cdr3_aa: CASSLAPGENTGELFF
cdr3_nt: TGCGCCAGCAGCTTGGCCCCAGGGGAGAACACCGGGGAGCTGTTTTTT

v_call: TRBV4-1
clone_size: few
j_call: TRBJ2-1
d_call: -
cdr3_aa: CASSPGDVYNEQFF
cdr3_nt: TGCGCCAGCAGCCCAGGGGACGTATACAATGAGCAGTTCTTC

v_call: TRBV5-1
clone_size: -
j_call: TRBJ2-3
d_call: TRBD1
cdr3_aa: CASSSREGGIDTQYF
cdr3_nt: TGCGCCAGCAGCTCCCGTGAAGGGGGCATAGATACGCAGTATTTT

v_call: TRBV10-3
clone_size: -
j_call: TRBJ2-7
d_call: TRBD2
cdr3_aa: CAISVVWEGPTPSPYEQYF
cdr3_nt: TGTGCCATCAGTGTGGTTTGGGAGGGACCGACCCCGTCCCCTTACGAGCAGTACTTC

v_call: TRBV7-9
clone_size: -
j_call: TRBJ2-7
d_call: TRBD2
cdr3_aa: CASTPPLSGTSGKAFEQYF
cdr3_nt: TGTGCCAGCACACCCCCTTTATCCGGGACTAGCGGGAAGGCTTTCGAGCAGTACTTC

v_call: TRBV5-5
clone_size: -
j_call: TRBJ2-3
d_call: TRBD1
cdr3_aa: CASSLGQGSADTQYF
cdr3_nt: TGTGCCAGCAGCTTGGGACAGGGTTCCGCGGATACGCAGTATTTT

v_call: TRBV27
clone_size: -
j_call: TRBJ1-4
d_call: TRBD1
cdr3_aa: CASRPSLTGANEKLFF
cdr3_nt: TGTGCCAGCAGACCAAGCTTGACAGGGGCTAATGAAAAACTGTTTTTT

v_call: TRBV30
clone_size: -
j_call: TRBJ1-2
d_call: TRBD1
cdr3_aa: CAWSTGQDYGYTF
cdr3_nt: TGTGCCTGGAGTACCGGACAGGACTATGGCTACACCTTC

v_call: TRBV30
clone_size: -
j_call: TRBJ1-1
d_call: -
cdr3_aa: CAWSVDTLLGTEAFF
cdr3_nt: TGTGCCTGGAGTGTGGACACTCTATTAGGCACTGAAGCTTTCTTT

v_call: TRBV18
clone_size: -
j_call: TRBJ2-7
d_call: TRBD2
cdr3_aa: CASSGGGTSYEQYF
cdr3_nt: TGTGCCAGCTCCGGGGGGGGCACCTCCTACGAGCAGTACTTC

v_call: TRBV9
clone_size: -
j_call: TRBJ2-3
d_call: TRBD2
cdr3_aa: CASSVVSAGADTQYF
cdr3_nt: TGTGCCAGCAGCGTAGTAAGTGCGGGGGCAGATACGCAGTATTTT

v_call: TRBV19
clone_size: -
j_call: TRBJ2-1
d_call: TRBD2
cdr3_aa: CASSPSGINNEQFF
cdr3_nt: TGTGCCAGTAGCCCTAGCGGGATCAACAATGAGCAGTTCTTC

v_call: TRBV4-1
clone_size: -
j_call: TRBJ1-1
d_call: TRBD1
cdr3_aa: CASSQERDRGLRNTEAFF
cdr3_nt: TGCGCCAGCAGCCAAGAAAGAGACAGGGGGCTAAGGAACACTGAAGCTTTCTTT

v_call: TRBV4-1
clone_size: once
j_call: TRBJ1-1
d_call: -
cdr3_aa: CASSQDSVANTEAFF
cdr3_nt: TGCGCCAGCAGCCAAGATTCAGTTGCGAACACTGAAGCTTTCTTT

v_call: TRBV5-1
clone_size: -
j_call: TRBJ1-1
d_call: -
cdr3_aa: CASSSVDGLTEAFF
cdr3_nt: TGCGCCAGCAGCTCCGTGGATGGGCTCACTGAAGCTTTCTTT

v_call: TRBV10-3
clone_size: -
j_call: TRBJ2-3
d_call: -
cdr3_aa: CAISDTRGPDTQYF
cdr3_nt: TGTGCCATCAGTGATACCAGGGGACCCGATACGCAGTATTTT

v_call: TRBV5-1
clone_size: -
j_call: TRBJ2-5
d_call: -
cdr3_aa: CASTDFPGSGETQYF
cdr3_nt: TGCGCCAGCACTGATTTCCCAGGGTCGGGAGAGACCCAGTACTTC

v_call: TRBV29-1
clone_size: -
j_call: TRBJ2-7
d_call: TRBD1
cdr3_aa: CSVYSRGPYEQYF
cdr3_nt: TGCAGCGTTTATAGCAGGGGGCCCTACGAGCAGTACTTC

v_call: TRBV7-3
clone_size: once
j_call: TRBJ1-2
d_call: TRBD1
cdr3_aa: CASSPGRQGAADGYTF
cdr3_nt: TGTGCCAGCAGCCCGGGGCGACAGGGGGCCGCGGATGGCTACACCTTC

v_call: TRBV6-1
clone_size: -
j_call: TRBJ2-1
d_call: TRBD2
cdr3_aa: CASSAVTGTSGNWNEQFF
cdr3_nt: TGTGCCAGCAGTGCCGTGACCGGGACTAGCGGGAATTGGAATGAGCAGTTCTTC

v_call: TRBV29-1
clone_size: -
j_call: TRBJ2-1
d_call: TRBD2
cdr3_aa: CSVGLAEFTSYNEQFF
cdr3_nt: TGCAGCGTCGGACTAGCGGAATTTACCTCCTACAATGAGCAGTTCTTC

v_call: TRBV11-2
clone_size: -
j_call: TRBJ1-4
d_call: -
cdr3_aa: CASSPRQANNEKLFF
cdr3_nt: TGTGCCAGCAGCCCACGACAGGCAAATAATGAAAAACTGTTTTTT

v_call: TRBV2
clone_size: -
j_call: TRBJ2-5
d_call: -
cdr3_aa: CASRADLQETQYF
cdr3_nt: TGTGCCAGCAGGGCCGATCTCCAAGAGACCCAGTACTTC

v_call: TRBV5-1
clone_size: -
j_call: TRBJ2-1
d_call: -
cdr3_aa: CASSSVAPGVDEQFF
cdr3_nt: TGCGCCAGCAGCTCCGTAGCCCCAGGGGTGGATGAGCAGTTCTTC

v_call: TRBV19
clone_size: few
j_call: TRBJ2-5
d_call: -
cdr3_aa: CASSIRGETQYF
cdr3_nt: TGTGCCAGTAGTATAAGGGGGGAGACCCAGTACTTC

v_call: TRBV11-2
clone_size: -
j_call: TRBJ2-1
d_call: TRBD1
cdr3_aa: CASSLGRTGSNEQFF
cdr3_nt: TGTGCCAGCAGCTTAGGAAGGACAGGGAGCAATGAGCAGTTCTTC

v_call: TRBV5-1
clone_size: -
j_call: TRBJ1-2
d_call: -
cdr3_aa: CASSELGPSGGSGYTF
cdr3_nt: TGCGCCAGCAGCGAGCTCGGGCCCTCGGGAGGAAGTGGCTACACCTTC

v_call: TRBV2
clone_size: once
j_call: TRBJ2-7
d_call: TRBD2
cdr3_aa: CASSEVPAGAAF
cdr3_nt: TGTGCCAGCAGTGAAGTCCCAGCGGGAGCGGCCTTC

v_call: TRBV7-9
clone_size: -
j_call: TRBJ1-1
d_call: TRBD1
cdr3_aa: CASSLQGAPAFF
cdr3_nt: TGTGCCAGCAGCTTACAGGGGGCGCCCGCTTTCTTT

v_call: TRBV7-9
clone_size: -
j_call: TRBJ2-2
d_call: -
cdr3_aa: CASSFVRRAGELFF
cdr3_nt: TGTGCCAGCAGCTTCGTCCGCAGGGCCGGGGAGCTGTTTTTT

v_call: TRBV19
clone_size: -
j_call: TRBJ2-7
d_call: TRBD1
cdr3_aa: CASSGTGSLYEQYF
cdr3_nt: TGTGCCAGTTCCGGGACAGGGAGTCTCTACGAGCAGTACTTC

v_call: TRBV5-1
clone_size: -
j_call: TRBJ2-2
d_call: TRBD2
cdr3_aa: CASSFGTSGNTGELFF
cdr3_nt: TGCGCCAGCAGCTTTGGGACTAGCGGTAACACCGGGGAGCTGTTTTTT

v_call: TRBV4-2
clone_size: -
j_call: TRBJ2-1
d_call: TRBD2
cdr3_aa: CASSQEGRLAGGYNEQFF
cdr3_nt: TGTGCCAGCAGCCAAGAAGGTCGACTAGCGGGAGGATACAATGAGCAGTTCTTC

v_call: TRBV27
clone_size: -
j_call: TRBJ1-5
d_call: -
cdr3_aa: CASSLSVEARQPQHF
cdr3_nt: TGTGCCAGCAGTTTATCGGTGGAGGCTCGGCAGCCCCAGCATTTT

v_call: TRBV27
clone_size: -
j_call: TRBJ1-1
d_call: -
cdr3_aa: CASSLSMRRTEAFF
cdr3_nt: TGTGCCAGCAGTTTATCGATGAGAAGAACTGAAGCTTTCTTT

v_call: TRBV9
clone_size: -
j_call: TRBJ1-1
d_call: -
cdr3_aa: CASSVAGDTEAFF
cdr3_nt: TGTGCCAGCAGCGTAGCAGGTGACACTGAAGCTTTCTTT

v_call: TRBV7-6
clone_size: -
j_call: TRBJ2-7
d_call: TRBD2
cdr3_aa: CASSILAEYEQYF
cdr3_nt: TGTGCCAGCAGCATTCTAGCGGAGTACGAGCAGTACTTC

v_call: TRBV10-3
clone_size: -
j_call: TRBJ1-5
d_call: -
cdr3_aa: CAIGASNQPQHF
cdr3_nt: TGTGCCATCGGGGCTAGCAATCAGCCCCAGCATTTT

v_call: TRBV2
clone_size: -
j_call: TRBJ1-5
d_call: TRBD1
cdr3_aa: CASRKDRGNQPQHF
cdr3_nt: TGTGCCAGCAGAAAGGACAGGGGCAATCAGCCCCAGCATTTT

v_call: TRBV9
clone_size: -
j_call: TRBJ2-3
d_call: -
cdr3_aa: CASSVVSAGGTDTQYF
cdr3_nt: TGTGCCAGCAGCGTAGTGTCGGCAGGGGGCACAGATACGCAGTATTTT

v_call: TRBV11-2
clone_size: -
j_call: TRBJ2-1
d_call: -
cdr3_aa: CASSLDLASVEQFF
cdr3_nt: TGTGCCAGCAGCTTAGACCTAGCTTCGGTTGAGCAGTTCTTC